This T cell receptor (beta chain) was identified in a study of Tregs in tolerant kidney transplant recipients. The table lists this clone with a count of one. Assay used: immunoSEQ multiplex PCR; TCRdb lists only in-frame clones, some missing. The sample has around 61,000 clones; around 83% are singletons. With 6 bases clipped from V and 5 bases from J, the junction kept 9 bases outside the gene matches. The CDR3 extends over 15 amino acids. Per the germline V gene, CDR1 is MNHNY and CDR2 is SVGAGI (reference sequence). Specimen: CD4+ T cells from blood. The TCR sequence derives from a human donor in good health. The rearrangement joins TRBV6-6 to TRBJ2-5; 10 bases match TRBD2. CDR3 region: CASRDASGGRETQYF. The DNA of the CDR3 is TGTGCCAGCAGAGACGCTAGCGGGGGCAGGGAGACCCAGTACTTC.